This T cell receptor beta chain was recovered during a study of vaccination effects on CD4 cells after COVID-19. Study-level points and caveats: Missing from the study were early post-infection timepoints, and its convalescent patients were few.

As concerns this clone: Its antigen is still unknown.

The repertoire was sequenced with immunoSEQ multiplex PCR; TCRdb's copy has only in-frame clones and lacks some. The table lists 25,000 to 35,000 clones, 65% to 90% of them singletons, with less than 6% in the top ten. The V end was cut by 7 bases, the J end by 2 bases, with 5 bases between. CDR3 length: 11 residues. The germline V gene encodes CDR1 MNHEY and CDR2 SVGAGI. Sequencing followed a ViraFEST assay step that expanded antigen-specific CD4+ T cells with viral peptide pools. With more than nine days of culture completed, CD4+ T cells were isolated. Two doses of BNT162b2 or mRNA-1273 vaccine were administered to participants. After under 2.5 million PBMC were placed in each well, they were cultured with approximately 10 IU/ml IL-2 and roughly 10 ug/ml peptides.

The clonotype was recovered from a human donor who received a COVID-19 vaccine. Some clones in this sample may be carry-over from other donors' samples. The chain combines TRBV6-5 with TRBJ2-5; no definite D call. The source was CD4+ T cells from PBMCs cultured with SARS-CoV-2 spike peptides, collected after COVID-19 vaccination. The CDR3 spells CASKNQETQYF. The CDR3 region has the DNA TGTGCCAGCAAAAATCAAGAGACCCAGTACTTC.